Presented here are 11 T cell receptor beta chains from one specimen sequenced in a study of CD8 T cells in ankylosing spondylitis. Each CDR3 protein gets one entry after TCRdb re-called the 5' RACE reads with MiXCR. The repertoire holds more than 95,000 distinct CDR3 sequences, with 7.5% to 9% as singletons. Sequencing was performed on blood, either unsorted or a sorted T cell fraction (not recorded which). The receptors derive from a male donor with ankylosing spondylitis or in good health (not recorded which).

This clonotype was counted ten times or more. The V call is TRBV6-1, the J call TRBJ2-3, with no clear D. Trimming removed 6 bases from V and 3 bases from J, with 13 bases in between. This CDR3 has 14 residues. CDR1 is MNHNS, CDR2 SASEGT, per germline. CDR3 protein: CASSRASWTDTQYF. CDR3 in DNA: TGTGCCAGCAGCCGGGCTAGTTGGACAGATACGCAGTATTTT.

The sample holds many counts of this clonotype. The rearrangement uses TRBV12-3 or TRBV12-4 and TRBJ2-6; no reliable D call. CDR3 size: 13 residues. V lost 6 bases to trimming and J lost 4 bases, with 7 bases between them. In DNA, the CDR3 is TGTGCCAGCAGGTCCGGAGGGGCCAACGTCCTGACTTTC. This codes for CASRSGGANVLTF.

This clonotype showed up many times. The chain carries TRBV11-2 and TRBJ1-2; perhaps TRBD1 as D (5 bases). The CDR3 runs 14 residues. CDR1 is SGHAT and CDR2 is FQNNGV in the germline V gene. The V end lost 1 base, the J end lost 7 bases, and 13 bases lay between the germline ends. The DNA of the CDR3 is TGTGCCAGCAGCTTAGGGGGGGAGCATCGTGGCTACACCTTC. This encodes CASSLGGEHRGYTF.

In this sample, this clonotype turned up a few times. This chain uses TRBV9 with TRBJ2-2; no firm D call. CDR3 size: 13 residues. V shed 4 bases and J shed 7 bases, with 11 bases lying between them. Germline V gives CDR1 SGDLS, CDR2 YYNGEE. The CDR3 DNA reads as TGTGCCAGCAGCCTTCAGCTGAGCGGGGAGCTGTTTTTT. Amino acids: CASSLQLSGELFF. The full variable domain, completed using reference TRBV9 and TRBJ2-2, is DSGVTQTPKHLITATGQRVTLRCSPRSGDLSVYWYQQSLDQGLQFLIQYYNGEERAKGNILERFSAQQFPDLHSELNLSSLELGDSALYFCASSLQLSGELFFGEGSRLTVL.

This clonotype was observed at least ten times. The CDR3 sequence is CASSYLGIEAFF. In DNA form, the CDR3 reads TGTGCCAGCAGTTACTTAGGGATTGAAGCTTTCTTT. The chain couples TRBV6-2 or TRBV6-3 to TRBJ1-1; D unresolved. V lost 1 base and J 7 bases, leaving 7 bases between the germline ends. CDR1 and CDR2 (germline): MNHEY, SVGEGT. There are 12 residues in the CDR3.

This rearrangement joins TRBV6-2 or TRBV6-3 to TRBJ2-2, with D possibly TRBD2 on 5 matching bases. The CDR3 consists of 16 residues. V was cut by 2 bases and J by 1 base, with 11 bases left in between. Per the germline V gene, CDR1 is MNHEY and CDR2 is SVGEGT. The CDR3 region is CASSYHRAGNTGELFF. The CDR3, as DNA: TGTGCCAGCAGTTACCACCGGGCGGGGAACACCGGGGAGCTGTTTTTT.

This clonotype was recorded many times. The rearrangement uses TRBV24-1 and TRBJ2-2, with a tentative D call TRBD1 (5 bases). From germline, CDR1 is KGHDR and CDR2 SFDVKD. This CDR3 spans 14 amino acids. V was pared by 6 bases and J by 6 bases, with 13 bases between. The CDR3: CATSSQGMAGELFF. The CDR3 region has the DNA TGTGCCACCAGTAGCCAGGGAATGGCCGGGGAGCTGTTTTTT.

This clonotype was found many times. J is TRBJ1-2 and V is TRBV11-1; TRBD1 matches 7 bases. The CDR3 is made up of 18 amino acids. CDR1 and CDR2 (germline): SGHAT, FQDESV (reference sequence). The V and J ends lost 5 bases and 3 bases, in that order; junction bases with no gene match: 18. CDR3 sequence: CASSPRLRGRGFDYGYTF. The CDR3 region has the DNA TGTGCCAGCAGCCCACGCTTAAGAGGCAGGGGGTTTGACTATGGCTACACCTTC. Looking up the rest from reference TRBV11-1 and TRBJ1-2 gives the full variable domain: EAEVAQSPRYKITEKSQAVAFWCDPISGHATLYWYRQILGQGPELLVQFQDESVVDDSQLPKDRFSAERLKGVDSTLKIQPAELGDSAMYLCASSPRLRGRGFDYGYTFGSGTRLTVV.

This clonotype was observed once. This may stem from a read error, because a much larger clone lies one nucleotide away. Likely a read error: the CDR3 ends without its conserved phenylalanine or tryptophan. The rearrangement links TRBV5-6 to TRBJ2-3, with 11 bases matching TRBD2. V gave up 3 bases and J gave up 5 bases; unmatched junction bases: 5. There are 15 residues in the CDR3. Germline CDR1 SGHDT, CDR2 YYEEEE. The CDR3 nucleotides are TGTGCCAGCAGCTCGACTAGCGGGGCGCGAGATACGCAGTATTCT. Amino acid sequence: CASSSTSGARDTQYS.

This clonotype was observed at least ten times. V usage is TRBV7-9 and J usage is TRBJ1-5; no firm D call. The CDR3 is made up of 15 amino acids. V lost 4 bases to trimming and J lost 3 bases, with 13 bases between them. CDR1 is SEHNR and CDR2 is FQNEAQ in the germline V gene (reference sequence). The CDR3 here is CASSSTEEINQPQHF. The CDR3 DNA sequence: TGTGCCAGCAGCTCGACCGAGGAGATCAATCAGCCCCAGCATTTT.

This clonotype was observed at least ten times. The V call is TRBV6-1, the J call TRBJ1-3; D unclear. V dropped 3 bases and J dropped 0 bases, with 9 bases sitting between them. The CDR3 spans 15 residues. Germline V CDR1 and CDR2: MNHNS, SASEGT. Here the CDR3 reads CASSEGSYSGNTIYF. In DNA, the CDR3 is TGTGCCAGCAGTGAGGGAAGTTACTCTGGAAACACCATATATTTT.